A single T cell receptor beta chain is shown here with its context. This sample is drawn from a study of blood T cell repertoires in COVID-19. Study in general: Sites across the United States, Italy and Spain contributed samples from acute and convalescent COVID-19. Sample material is recorded as cDNA or gDNA derived from T cells, B-cell-depleted T cells, or PBMCs.

Germline V gene lookup returns CDR1 SGHAT and CDR2 FQNNGV. The CDR3 covers 16 residues. Trimming at V came to 5 bases and at J to 2 bases, leaving 8 bases not matched to a gene. In the authors' methods: Amplification of reference gene primers provided the estimated nucleated cell counts. TCRdb's copy holds only in-frame clones and misses some; the assay was immunoSEQ multiplex PCR. The V and J calls and clone size come from that table; D and trimming were worked out from the DNA. The table includes approximately 34,000 clones, about nine tenths detected once. Sequenced input: peripheral blood. The chain uses TRBV11-2 and TRBJ2-5; TRBD2 matches 10 bases. The clonotype was recovered from a man in his sixties with acute or convalescent COVID-19. CDR3 in DNA: TGTGCCAGCAGCCCTCCGGGACTAGCGTCGCAAGAGACCCAGTACTTC. The encoded protein is CASSPPGLASQETQYF.